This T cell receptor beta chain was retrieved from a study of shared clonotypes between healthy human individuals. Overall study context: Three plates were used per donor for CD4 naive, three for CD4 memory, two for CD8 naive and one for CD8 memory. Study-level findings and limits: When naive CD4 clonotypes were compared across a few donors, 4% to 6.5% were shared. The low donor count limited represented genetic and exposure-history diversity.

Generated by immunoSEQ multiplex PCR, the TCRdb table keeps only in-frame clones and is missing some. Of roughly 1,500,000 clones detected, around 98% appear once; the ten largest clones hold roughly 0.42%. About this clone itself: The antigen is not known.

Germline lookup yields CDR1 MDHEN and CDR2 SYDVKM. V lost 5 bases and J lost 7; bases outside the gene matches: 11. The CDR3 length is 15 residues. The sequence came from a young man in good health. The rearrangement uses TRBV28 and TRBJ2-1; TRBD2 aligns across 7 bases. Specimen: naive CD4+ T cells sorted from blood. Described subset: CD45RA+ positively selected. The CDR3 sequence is CASSQAGGSKNEQFF. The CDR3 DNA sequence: TGTGCCAGCAGTCAGGCCGGGGGGTCGAAGAATGAGCAGTTCTTC.